The clone carrying this T cell receptor beta chain was seen only a few times. What it recognizes is unknown. The treatment here: approximately 9-day PBMC culture with coronavirus spike peptide pools or control peptides (ViraFEST assay). The data derive from a study of vaccination and CD4 T cells after COVID-19. For the study at large: Timing of post-vaccine sample collection was a median roughly 70 days after dose two, with a range of 14 to 241.

Cultured CD4+ T cells had their DNA profiled by the Oncomine TCR Beta short-read assay. TCRdb re-called the PCR reads through MiXCR, storing one row per CDR3 protein. Of some 16,000 distinct CDR3 sequences in the sample, about 46% were seen once. V gave up 1 base and J gave up 6 bases; unmatched junction bases: 8. Per the germline V gene, CDR1 is LNHDA and CDR2 is SQIVND (reference sequence). This CDR3 spans 15 amino acids. The specimen was CD4+ T cells from blood, cultured in vitro. The sequence derives from a human donor who had recovered from COVID-19. This chain uses TRBV19 with TRBJ2-5, with 7 positions matching TRBD1. The CDR3 sequence: CASSIGQGMRKTQYF. CDR3 nucleotide sequence: TGTGCCAGTAGTATAGGACAGGGCATGAGGAAGACCCAGTACTTC.